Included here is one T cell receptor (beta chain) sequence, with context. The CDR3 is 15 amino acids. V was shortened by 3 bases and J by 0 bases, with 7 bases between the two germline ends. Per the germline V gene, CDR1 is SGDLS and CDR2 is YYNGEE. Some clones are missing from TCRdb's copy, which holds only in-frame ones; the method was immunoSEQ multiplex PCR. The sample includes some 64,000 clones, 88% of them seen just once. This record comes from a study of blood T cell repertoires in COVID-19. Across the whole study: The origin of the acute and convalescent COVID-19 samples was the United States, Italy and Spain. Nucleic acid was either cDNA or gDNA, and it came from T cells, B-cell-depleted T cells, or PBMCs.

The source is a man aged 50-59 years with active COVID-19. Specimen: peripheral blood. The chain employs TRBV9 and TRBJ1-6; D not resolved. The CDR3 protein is CASSESHSYNSPLHF. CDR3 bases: TGTGCCAGCAGCGAGAGCCACTCCTATAATTCACCCCTCCACTTT.